The rows below give T cell receptor beta chains drawn from one sample of a study of T cell repertoires in cytomegalovirus infection. MiXCR was run by TCRdb on the reads, yielding one entry per CDR3 protein. The table has about 490,000 distinct CDR3 sequences, about 17% seen once. Sequencing input: CD8+ T cells from PBMCs. The receptors stem from a human donor in good health (CMV status not recorded). Some clones in this sample may be carry-over from other donors' samples. Each CDR3 is given with its conserved first and last residue. The D gene is left open where the match is weak. Only some rows state a clone size, as once, few, many or a class for expanded clones.

j_call: TRBJ2-7; d_call: TRBD2; clone_size: many; v_call: TRBV2; cdr3_nt: TGTGCCAGCAGTGTGAGTAGCGGGAGCTACGAGCAGTACTTC; cdr3_aa: CASSVSSGSYEQYF
j_call: TRBJ2-7; d_call: TRBD1; clone_size: few; v_call: TRBV9; cdr3_nt: TGTGCCAGCAGCGTAGCCGGGACAGGGTCCAACGAGCAGTACTTC; cdr3_aa: CASSVAGTGSNEQYF
j_call: TRBJ1-1; d_call: -; clone_size: -; v_call: TRBV13; cdr3_nt: TGTGCCAGCAGCACCCGTTTGGGCAGGGAAACTTTCTTT; cdr3_aa: CASSTRLGRETFF
j_call: TRBJ2-7; d_call: -; clone_size: -; v_call: TRBV29-1; cdr3_nt: TGCAGCGTTTCTGGGTTTGCTAGCTCCTACGAGCAGTACTTC; cdr3_aa: CSVSGFASSYEQYF
j_call: TRBJ2-5; d_call: -; clone_size: -; v_call: TRBV7-9; cdr3_nt: TGTGCCAGCAGCCCGGCCGAGCGGACCCAGTACTTC; cdr3_aa: CASSPAERTQYF
j_call: TRBJ2-7; d_call: TRBD2; clone_size: many; v_call: TRBV4-1; cdr3_nt: TGCGCCAGCAGCCAATCACCGGGACTAGCGGCCAGAGAGCAGTACTTC; cdr3_aa: CASSQSPGLAAREQYF
j_call: TRBJ2-7; d_call: -; clone_size: few; v_call: TRBV27; cdr3_nt: TGTGCCAGCAGTTTGACTCGGGGGGCGGACCGCTACGAGCAGTACTTC; cdr3_aa: CASSLTRGADRYEQYF
j_call: TRBJ1-2; d_call: -; clone_size: -; v_call: TRBV9; cdr3_nt: TGTGCCAGCAGCGGGGGTGGGCCCGCAGCTAACTATGGCTACACCTTC; cdr3_aa: CASSGGGPAANYGYTF
j_call: TRBJ1-5; d_call: -; clone_size: many; v_call: TRBV5-6; cdr3_nt: TGTGCCAGCAGCTTGGGAGGGAGGAGGCTTAATCAGCCCCAGCATTTT; cdr3_aa: CASSLGGRRLNQPQHF
j_call: TRBJ1-2; d_call: -; clone_size: few; v_call: TRBV6-5; cdr3_nt: TGTGCCAGCAGTTCCACCTCGCAGGAACGGGTCAACTATGGCTACACCTTC; cdr3_aa: CASSSTSQERVNYGYTF
j_call: TRBJ2-1; d_call: TRBD1; clone_size: -; v_call: TRBV5-6; cdr3_nt: TGTGCCAGCCTCTGGGCACAGGGGGAAAACAATGAGCAGTTCTTC; cdr3_aa: CASLWAQGENNEQFF
j_call: TRBJ1-2; d_call: -; clone_size: -; v_call: TRBV6-1; cdr3_nt: TGTGCCAGCAGCCCCCCTCCTGTCGGGGGCTACACCTTC; cdr3_aa: CASSPPPVGGYTF
j_call: TRBJ2-1; d_call: TRBD2; clone_size: few; v_call: TRBV20-1; cdr3_nt: TGCAGTGCTAGAGATGGGCTAGCGGGCTACAATGAGCAGTTCTTC; cdr3_aa: CSARDGLAGYNEQFF
j_call: TRBJ1-1; d_call: -; clone_size: -; v_call: TRBV4-1; cdr3_nt: TGCGCCAGCAGCCAGCAGGAGGGAGTGAACACTGAAGCTTTCTTT; cdr3_aa: CASSQQEGVNTEAFF
j_call: TRBJ2-3; d_call: -; clone_size: few; v_call: TRBV20-1; cdr3_nt: TGCAGTGCTGAGCTCCGGACACCCGGTGGGGATACGCAGTATTTT; cdr3_aa: CSAELRTPGGDTQYF
j_call: TRBJ2-1; d_call: -; clone_size: few; v_call: TRBV5-1; cdr3_nt: TGCGCCAGCAGCCCCCAAGAGTGGAGCTCCTACAATGAGCAGTTCTTC; cdr3_aa: CASSPQEWSSYNEQFF
j_call: TRBJ1-2; d_call: -; clone_size: few; v_call: TRBV19; cdr3_nt: TGTGCCACCCCCTTGGGGACGGGCGGCTACACCTTC; cdr3_aa: CATPLGTGGYTF
j_call: TRBJ2-1; d_call: -; clone_size: few; v_call: TRBV7-9; cdr3_nt: TGTGCCAGCACCACGGTCGTCAAAAATGAGCAGTTCTTC; cdr3_aa: CASTTVVKNEQFF
j_call: TRBJ2-7; d_call: -; clone_size: many; v_call: TRBV6-6; cdr3_nt: TGTGCCAGCAGTTACGAGGATCTCACCTACGAGCAGTACTTC; cdr3_aa: CASSYEDLTYEQYF
j_call: TRBJ1-6; d_call: -; clone_size: -; v_call: TRBV25-1; cdr3_nt: TGTGCCAGCAGTGAAACCAGGGCCAATTCACCCCTCCACTTT; cdr3_aa: CASSETRANSPLHF
j_call: TRBJ1-3; d_call: -; clone_size: -; v_call: TRBV6-2/TRBV6-3; cdr3_nt: TGTGCCAGCAGTTACCTCGGGGGACTACCACGAGTAACCATATATTTT; cdr3_aa: CASSYLGGLPRVTIYF
j_call: TRBJ1-5; d_call: -; clone_size: many; v_call: TRBV11-2; cdr3_nt: TGTGCCAGCAGCTCCGACGCATCATCCGGCGGGTTTAGCAATCAGCCCCAGCATTTT; cdr3_aa: CASSSDASSGGFSNQPQHF
j_call: TRBJ2-6; d_call: TRBD2; clone_size: few; v_call: TRBV20-1; cdr3_nt: TGCAGTGCGTTTCCGGGACTAGCTGGCTCTGGGGCCAACGTCCTGACTTTC; cdr3_aa: CSAFPGLAGSGANVLTF
j_call: TRBJ1-5; d_call: -; clone_size: -; v_call: TRBV27; cdr3_nt: TGTGCCAGCAGTTGGGCAGACAATCAGCCCCAGCATTTT; cdr3_aa: CASSWADNQPQHF
j_call: TRBJ1-5; d_call: TRBD1; clone_size: many; v_call: TRBV28; cdr3_nt: TGTGCCAGCAACCTCTCCGGACAGGGTCGGCAGCCCCAGCATTTT; cdr3_aa: CASNLSGQGRQPQHF
j_call: TRBJ2-5; d_call: -; clone_size: -; v_call: TRBV20-1; cdr3_nt: TGCAGTGCTAGAGAGTACAGTGAATTCCAAGAGACCCAGTACTTC; cdr3_aa: CSAREYSEFQETQYF